This T cell receptor beta chain derives from a study of blood T cells in healthy people across ages. This CDR3 has 18 residues. Trimming left V 1 base short and J 5 bases short, with 21 bases between. Germline values: CDR1 LNHNV, CDR2 YYDKDF (reference sequence). PCR was performed a second time for 7 to 11 cycles using a sample-barcoded 5' primer and a J-beta primer mix. Unique molecular identifiers of 12 random nucleotides labeled each cDNA. One entry per CDR3 protein, called by TCRdb with MiXCR from the 5' RACE reads. The sample lists approximately 2,000,000 distinct CDR3 sequences, roughly two fifths occurring once.

Sequenced input: blood. The rearrangement joins TRBV15 to TRBJ2-1; D is perhaps TRBD1 or TRBD2 (7 bases each). The clonotype was recovered from a human donor in good health. CDR3 DNA: TGTGCCACCAGCAGAGTCCCGGGGGAGGGGGCGACTAACAATGAGCAGTTCTTC. Protein product: CATSRVPGEGATNNEQFF.